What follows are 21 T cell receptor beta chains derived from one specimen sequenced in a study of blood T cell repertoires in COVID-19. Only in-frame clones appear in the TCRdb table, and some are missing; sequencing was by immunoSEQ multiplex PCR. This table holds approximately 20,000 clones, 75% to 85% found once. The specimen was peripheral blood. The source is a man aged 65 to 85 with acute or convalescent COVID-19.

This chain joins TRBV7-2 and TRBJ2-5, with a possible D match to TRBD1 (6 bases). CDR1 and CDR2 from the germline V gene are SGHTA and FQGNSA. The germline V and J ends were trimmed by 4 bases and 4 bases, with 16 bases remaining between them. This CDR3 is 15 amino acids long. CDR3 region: CASSYGDMIRETQYF. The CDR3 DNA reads TGTGCCAGCAGCTATGGGGACATGATCAGAGAGACCCAGTACTTC.

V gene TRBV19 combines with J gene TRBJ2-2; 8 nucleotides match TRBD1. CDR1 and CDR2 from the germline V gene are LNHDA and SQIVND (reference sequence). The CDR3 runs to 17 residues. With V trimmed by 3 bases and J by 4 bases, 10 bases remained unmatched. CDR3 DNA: TGTGCCAGTAGTATTCTCGGCAGGGGGCTCCGCACCGGGGAGCTGTTTTTT. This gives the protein CASSILGRGLRTGELFF.

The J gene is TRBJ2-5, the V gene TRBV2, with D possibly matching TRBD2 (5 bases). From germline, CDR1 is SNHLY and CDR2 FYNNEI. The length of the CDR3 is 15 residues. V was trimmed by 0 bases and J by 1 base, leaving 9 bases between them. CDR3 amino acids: CASSEARVLQETQYF. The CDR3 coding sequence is TGTGCCAGCAGTGAAGCGCGGGTTCTCCAAGAGACCCAGTACTTC. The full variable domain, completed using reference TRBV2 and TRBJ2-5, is EPEVTQTPSHQVTQMGQEVILRCVPISNHLYFYWYRQILGQKVEFLVSFYNNEISEKSEIFDDQFSVERPDGSNFTLKIRSTKLEDSAMYFCASSEARVLQETQYFGPGTRLLVL.

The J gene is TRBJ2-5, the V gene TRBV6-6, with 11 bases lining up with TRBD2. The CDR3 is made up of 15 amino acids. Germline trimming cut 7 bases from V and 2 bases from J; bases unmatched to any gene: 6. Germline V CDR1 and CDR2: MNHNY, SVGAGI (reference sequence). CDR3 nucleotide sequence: TGTGCCAGCACCCTTAGACTAGCGGGACAAGAGACCCAGTACTTC. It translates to CASTLRLAGQETQYF.

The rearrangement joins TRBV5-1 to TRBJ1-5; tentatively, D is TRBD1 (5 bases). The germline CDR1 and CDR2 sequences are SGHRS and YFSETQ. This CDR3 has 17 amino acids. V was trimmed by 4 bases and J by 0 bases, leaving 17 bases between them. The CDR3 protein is CASSPGGTGYSNQPQHF. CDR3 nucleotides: TGCGCCAGCAGCCCCGGGGGTACAGGTTATAGCAATCAGCCCCAGCATTTT.

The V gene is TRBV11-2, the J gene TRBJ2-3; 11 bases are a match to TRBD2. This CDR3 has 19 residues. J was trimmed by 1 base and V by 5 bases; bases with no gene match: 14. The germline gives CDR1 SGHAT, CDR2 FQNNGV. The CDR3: CASSTRLAGRVRGTDTQYF. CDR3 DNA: TGTGCCAGCAGCACCAGACTAGCGGGAAGAGTGAGGGGCACAGATACGCAGTATTTT.

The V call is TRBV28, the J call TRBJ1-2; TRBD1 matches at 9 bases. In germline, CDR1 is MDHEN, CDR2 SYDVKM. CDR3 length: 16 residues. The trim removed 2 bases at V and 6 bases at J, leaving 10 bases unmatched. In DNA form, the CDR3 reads TGTGCCAGCAGTTTACTACAGGGGGCGGCCCCTGATGGCTACACCTTC. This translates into CASSLLQGAAPDGYTF.

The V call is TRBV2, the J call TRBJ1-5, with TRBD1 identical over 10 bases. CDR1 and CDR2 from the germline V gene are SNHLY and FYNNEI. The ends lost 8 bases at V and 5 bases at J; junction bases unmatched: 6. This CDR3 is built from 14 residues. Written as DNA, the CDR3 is TGTGCCAGCCATGCCGGGACAGGGGATCAGCCCCAGCATTTT. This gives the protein CASHAGTGDQPQHF.

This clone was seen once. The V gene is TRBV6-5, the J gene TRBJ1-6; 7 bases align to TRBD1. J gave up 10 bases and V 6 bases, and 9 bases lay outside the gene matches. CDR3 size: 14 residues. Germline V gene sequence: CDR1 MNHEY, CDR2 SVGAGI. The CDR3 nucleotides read TGTGCCAGCAGCCTCGACAGGGTAGACTCACCCCTCCACTTT. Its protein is CASSLDRVDSPLHF.

CDR3 DNA: TGTGCCAGCAGCCAAACCTGGGCCTCTGGAAACACCATATATTTT. This encodes CASSQTWASGNTIYF. The chain links TRBV3-1 (or the pseudogene TRBV3-2) to TRBJ1-3; no clear D. The V end was cut by 2 bases, the J end by 0 bases, with 8 bases between. This CDR3 spans 15 amino acids. Germline V lookup: CDR1 LGHDT, CDR2 YNNKEL (reference sequence).

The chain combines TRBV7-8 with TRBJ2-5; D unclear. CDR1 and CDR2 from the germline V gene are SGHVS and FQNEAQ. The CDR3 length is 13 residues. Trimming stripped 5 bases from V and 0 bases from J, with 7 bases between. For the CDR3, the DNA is TGTGCCAGCAGCCTCCATGACCAAGAGACCCAGTACTTC. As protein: CASSLHDQETQYF.

The CDR3 DNA reads TGTGCCAGCACCATGGGACCTAGCGGAGGTTCCTATAATTCACCCCTCCACTTT. Amino acids: CASTMGPSGGSYNSPLHF. The V call is TRBV9, the J call TRBJ1-6, with a possible D match to TRBD1 (5 bases). Deletions cut 6 bases from V and 1 base from J, with 20 bases between. Germline assignment: CDR1 SGDLS and CDR2 YYNGEE. CDR3 size: 18 residues.

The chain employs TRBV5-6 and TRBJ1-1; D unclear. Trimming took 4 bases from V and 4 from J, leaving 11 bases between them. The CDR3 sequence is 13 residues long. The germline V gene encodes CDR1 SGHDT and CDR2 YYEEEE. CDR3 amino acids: CASSLREGTEAFF. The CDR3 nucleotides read TGTGCCAGCAGCCTTCGGGAGGGCACTGAAGCTTTCTTT.

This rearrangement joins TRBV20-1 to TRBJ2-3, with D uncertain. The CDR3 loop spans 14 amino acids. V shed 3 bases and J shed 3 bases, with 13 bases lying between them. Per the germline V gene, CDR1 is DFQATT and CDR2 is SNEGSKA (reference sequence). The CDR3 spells CSASLKALTDTQYF. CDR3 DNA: TGCAGTGCTAGTCTGAAAGCTCTTACAGATACGCAGTATTTT.

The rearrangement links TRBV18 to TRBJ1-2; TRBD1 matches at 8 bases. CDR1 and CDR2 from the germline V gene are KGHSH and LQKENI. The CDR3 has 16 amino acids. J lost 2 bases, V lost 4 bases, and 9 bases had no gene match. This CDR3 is CASSRPGQEKNYGYTF. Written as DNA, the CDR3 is TGTGCCAGCTCACGGCCGGGACAGGAGAAAAACTATGGCTACACCTTC.

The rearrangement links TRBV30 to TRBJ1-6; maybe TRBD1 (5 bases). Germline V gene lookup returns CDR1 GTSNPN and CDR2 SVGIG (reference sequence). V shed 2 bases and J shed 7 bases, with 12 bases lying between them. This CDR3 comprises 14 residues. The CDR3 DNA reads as TGTGCCTGGAGTCATGACAGCCTAAATTCACCCCTCCACTTT. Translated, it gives CAWSHDSLNSPLHF.

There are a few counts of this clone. The CDR3 DNA is TGTGCCAGCAGCCCACAGGGTAGCGGGCACAATGAGCAGTTCTTC. It translates to CASSPQGSGHNEQFF. The chain has TRBV7-2 and TRBJ2-1; possible D gene TRBD2, 7 bases. This CDR3 comprises 15 residues. From germline, CDR1 is SGHTA and CDR2 FQGNSA. With 5 bases removed from V and 5 bases from J, the gap between germline ends came to 16 bases. The whole variable domain, filled in from reference TRBV7-2 and TRBJ2-1, reads GAGVSQSPSNKVTEKGKDVELRCDPISGHTALYWYRQSLGQGLEFLIYFQGNSAPDKSGLPSDRFSAERTGGSVSTLTIQRTQQEDSAVYLCASSPQGSGHNEQFFGPGTRLTVL.

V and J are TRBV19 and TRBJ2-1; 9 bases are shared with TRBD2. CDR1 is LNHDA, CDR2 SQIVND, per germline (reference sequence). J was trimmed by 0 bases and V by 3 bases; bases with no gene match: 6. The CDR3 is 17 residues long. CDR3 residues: CASSISSGTYSYNEQFF. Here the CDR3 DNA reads TGTGCCAGTAGTATCTCTAGCGGGACTTACTCCTACAATGAGCAGTTCTTC.

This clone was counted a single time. CDR3 sequence: CASSQRRQGNEKLFF. The DNA of the CDR3 is TGCGCCAGCAGCCAACGAAGACAGGGGAATGAAAAACTGTTTTTT. The J gene is TRBJ1-4, the V gene TRBV5-1, with 8 bases fitting TRBD1. CDR1 and CDR2 from the germline V gene are SGHRS and YFSETQ. V shed 4 bases, J shed 5 bases, and the junction held 7 bases outside the gene matches. The CDR3 sequence is 15 residues long.

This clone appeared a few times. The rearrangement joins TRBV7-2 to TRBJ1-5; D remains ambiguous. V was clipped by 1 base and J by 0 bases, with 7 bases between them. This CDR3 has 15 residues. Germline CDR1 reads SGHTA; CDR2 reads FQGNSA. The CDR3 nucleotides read TGTGCCAGCAGCTTAGTGGCAGGTAGCAATCAGCCCCAGCATTTT. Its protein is CASSLVAGSNQPQHF.

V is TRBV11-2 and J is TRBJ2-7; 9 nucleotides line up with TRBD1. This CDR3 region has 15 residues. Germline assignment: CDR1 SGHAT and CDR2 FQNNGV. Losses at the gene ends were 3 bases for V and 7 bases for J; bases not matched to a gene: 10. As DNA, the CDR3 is TGTGCCAGCAGCTTTACAGGGGGCCGCTTAGGAGAGCAGTACTTC. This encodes CASSFTGGRLGEQYF.